The rows below give T cell receptor beta chains drawn from one sample of a study of T-cell reconstitution after alpha-beta-depleted transplantation in children. TCRdb used MiXCR to reprocess the PCR reads, holding one entry per CDR3 protein. The table includes around 500,000 distinct CDR3 sequences, under 30% detected once. The sequences come from PBMCs, mostly from graft donor cells, collected 360 days after TCRalphabeta/CD19-depleted stem cell transplant. The receptors come from a boy younger than two who had a stem cell transplant for acute myeloid leukemia, so the T cells may come from the graft donor. Each CDR3 is given with its conserved first and last residue. The D gene is left open where the match is weak. The listing skips clone size in some rows; elsewhere it reads once, few, many or a size class.

CDR3: CASSTGQPVGANVLTF
DNA: TGCGCCAGCAGCACCGGACAGCCGGTTGGGGCCAACGTCCTGACTTTC
V: TRBV5-1
size: few
D: .
J: TRBJ2-6

CDR3: CASSYGKTEAFF
DNA: TGTGCCAGCAGTTATGGGAAGACTGAAGCTTTCTTT
V: TRBV6-5
size: .
D: .
J: TRBJ1-1

CDR3: CASSSQGRTYNEQFF
DNA: TGTGCCAGCAGTTCACAGGGGAGGACCTACAATGAGCAGTTCTTC
V: TRBV6-2/TRBV6-3
size: many
D: .
J: TRBJ2-1

CDR3: CASSPTGIQGSVWGYTF
DNA: TGTGCCAGCTCACCAACGGGAATACAGGGGAGTGTGTGGGGCTACACCTTC
V: TRBV18
size: .
D: TRBD1
J: TRBJ1-2

CDR3: CASSHTRLSGNEQFF
DNA: TGTGCCAGCAGCCACACTCGGCTTTCGGGGAATGAGCAGTTCTTC
V: TRBV11-3
size: many
D: .
J: TRBJ2-1

CDR3: CSVEDRSDSHGYTF
DNA: TGCAGCGTTGAAGACCGTTCGGATTCCCATGGCTACACCTTC
V: TRBV29-1
size: .
D: .
J: TRBJ1-2

CDR3: CATSPTGRSEQYF
DNA: TGTGCCACCAGCCCGACAGGGAGGAGCGAGCAGTACTTC
V: TRBV15
size: .
D: .
J: TRBJ2-7

CDR3: CATRRQGHTGELFF
DNA: TGTGCCACCAGGCGGCAAGGGCACACCGGGGAGCTGTTTTTT
V: TRBV15
size: few
D: .
J: TRBJ2-2

CDR3: CSARDRAGAYNEQFF
DNA: TGCAGTGCTAGAGATCGGGCGGGGGCCTACAATGAGCAGTTCTTC
V: TRBV20-1
size: few
D: TRBD2
J: TRBJ2-1

CDR3: CASSYDMGFVTSIEQFF
DNA: TGTGCCAGCAGTTACGATATGGGGTTCGTGACTAGTATCGAGCAGTTCTTC
V: TRBV6-2/TRBV6-3
size: .
D: .
J: TRBJ2-1

CDR3: CATSDLRGGGDTQYF
DNA: TGTGCCACCAGTGATTTGAGGGGTGGAGGTGATACGCAGTATTTT
V: TRBV24-1
size: .
D: .
J: TRBJ2-3

CDR3: CASSQDGGGPWETQYF
DNA: TGTGCCAGCAGCCAAGATGGCGGGGGGCCATGGGAGACCCAGTACTTC
V: TRBV14
size: .
D: TRBD2
J: TRBJ2-5

CDR3: CASRQSIGASGANVLTF
DNA: TGTGCCAGTAGACAGTCTATAGGCGCATCTGGGGCCAACGTCCTGACTTTC
V: TRBV6-1
size: once
D: .
J: TRBJ2-6

CDR3: CASSLVTGVTKNIQYF
DNA: TGCGCCAGCAGCTTGGTGACGGGGGTTACCAAAAACATTCAGTACTTC
V: TRBV5-1
size: few
D: .
J: TRBJ2-4

CDR3: CSVDQGLAGPTDTQYF
DNA: TGCAGCGTTGACCAGGGTCTAGCGGGACCCACAGATACGCAGTATTTT
V: TRBV29-1
size: few
D: TRBD2
J: TRBJ2-3